Sequencing of this T cell receptor beta chain was carried out in a study of post-analysis software for immune sequencing data. Study results and limitations: TRBV5-6, TRBV5-1 and TRBV20-1 were among several TRBV segments more frequent in patients than controls.

A remark on this clonotype: Its antigen is undetermined.

Unique-molecular-identifier-tagged TCR beta cDNA libraries were used. One entry per CDR3 protein, called by TCRdb with MiXCR from the PCR reads. The table includes around 180,000 distinct CDR3 sequences, approximately 30% detected once. This CDR3 spans 15 amino acids. Germline V lookup: CDR1 SEHNR, CDR2 FQNEAQ (reference sequence). The V gene end was trimmed by 5 bases and the J gene end by 0 bases; junction bases not matched to a gene: 4. The source is a girl between 10 and 17 years old with multiple sclerosis. The rearrangement uses TRBV7-9 and TRBJ1-5; 7 positions match TRBD1. The sample comprised blood. CDR3 nucleotides: TGTGCCAGCAGCAAAGGGACAGTTAGCAATCAGCCCCAGCATTTT. Amino acids: CASSKGTVSNQPQHF.